The rows below give T cell receptor beta chains drawn from one sample of a study of cytomegalovirus exposure and HLA in healthy donors. Some clones are missing from TCRdb's copy, which holds only in-frame ones; the method was immunoSEQ multiplex PCR. This table has 170,000 or so clones, approximately 84% appearing once. Sequenced sample: PBMCs. The receptors come from a man aged 18-30 years in good health and CMV-seronegative. The CDR3 runs from the conserved cysteine through the conserved F or W. The order of the fields is CDR3 protein, CDR3 DNA, J gene, clone size, V gene, D gene. A D gene is named only where the DNA matches it firmly. Size is omitted from some rows. Given values are once, few, many or a class for expanded clones.

cdr3_aa: CASSFGGYAGKGDYEQYF
cdr3_nt: TGTGCCAGCAGCTTTGGGGGGTATGCGGGGAAAGGGGACTACGAGCAGTACTTC
j_call: TRBJ2-7
clone_size: NA
v_call: TRBV11-3
d_call: NA

cdr3_aa: CASSVSGDNSPLHF
cdr3_nt: TGTGCCAGCAGCGTATCAGGGGATAATTCACCCCTCCACTTT
j_call: TRBJ1-6
clone_size: few
v_call: TRBV9
d_call: NA

cdr3_aa: CSSSQGTGFGVTEAFF
cdr3_nt: TGTTCCAGCAGCCAAGGGACAGGGTTCGGGGTTACTGAAGCTTTCTTT
j_call: TRBJ1-1
clone_size: NA
v_call: TRBV7-3
d_call: TRBD1

cdr3_aa: CASKIARDVYGYTF
cdr3_nt: TGTGCCAGCAAAATAGCCAGGGATGTCTATGGCTACACCTTC
j_call: TRBJ1-2
clone_size: once
v_call: TRBV6-6
d_call: NA

cdr3_aa: CASSNSPTGGYGYTF
cdr3_nt: TGTGCCAGCAGCAACTCGCCGACAGGGGGCTATGGCTACACCTTC
j_call: TRBJ1-2
clone_size: NA
v_call: TRBV7-9
d_call: TRBD1

cdr3_aa: CASSPLAGVYEQYF
cdr3_nt: TGTGCCAGCAGTCCACTAGCGGGAGTCTACGAGCAGTACTTC
j_call: TRBJ2-7
clone_size: NA
v_call: TRBV2
d_call: TRBD2

cdr3_aa: CASSFGQGAYNEQFF
cdr3_nt: TGTGCCAGCAGTTTCGGACAGGGCGCCTACAATGAGCAGTTCTTC
j_call: TRBJ2-1
clone_size: few
v_call: TRBV6-6
d_call: TRBD1

cdr3_aa: CASSLASSGRWNEQYF
cdr3_nt: TGTGCCAGCAGCTTAGCATCTAGCGGCCGCTGGAACGAGCAGTACTTC
j_call: TRBJ2-7
clone_size: NA
v_call: TRBV13
d_call: TRBD2

cdr3_aa: CASSRDRGTYEQYF
cdr3_nt: TGTGCCAGCAGCCGGGACAGGGGCACCTACGAGCAGTACTTC
j_call: TRBJ2-7
clone_size: NA
v_call: TRBV7-9
d_call: TRBD1

cdr3_aa: CSASTGQSTNDEQFF
cdr3_nt: TGCAGCGCCTCTACGGGACAGAGTACCAATGATGAGCAGTTCTTC
j_call: TRBJ2-1
clone_size: once
v_call: TRBV29-1
d_call: TRBD1

cdr3_aa: CASSFRDLSYNEQFF
cdr3_nt: TGTGCCAGCAGCTTCCGGGACTTATCCTACAATGAGCAGTTCTTC
j_call: TRBJ2-1
clone_size: NA
v_call: TRBV7-6
d_call: NA

cdr3_aa: CASSSGLASTDTQYF
cdr3_nt: TGTGCCAGCAGCTCCGGACTAGCCAGCACAGATACGCAGTATTTT
j_call: TRBJ2-3
clone_size: NA
v_call: TRBV7-6
d_call: TRBD2

cdr3_aa: CASSHSGRVKTQYF
cdr3_nt: TGTGCCAGCAGCCATAGCGGGAGGGTAAAGACCCAGTACTTC
j_call: TRBJ2-5
clone_size: NA
v_call: TRBV5-4
d_call: TRBD2

cdr3_aa: CASSLSSYYEQYF
cdr3_nt: TGTGCCAGCAGCTTATCCTCTTACTACGAGCAGTACTTC
j_call: TRBJ2-7
clone_size: NA
v_call: TRBV7-9
d_call: NA

cdr3_aa: CAWSVQGGSGNTIYF
cdr3_nt: TGTGCCTGGAGTGTACAGGGCGGCTCTGGAAACACCATATATTTT
j_call: TRBJ1-3
clone_size: NA
v_call: TRBV30
d_call: NA

cdr3_aa: CASSADSLNEKLFF
cdr3_nt: TGCGCCAGCAGCGCGGACAGTTTGAATGAAAAACTGTTTTTT
j_call: TRBJ1-4
clone_size: NA
v_call: TRBV5-1
d_call: NA

cdr3_aa: CASSGGAIHYGYTF
cdr3_nt: TGTGCCAGCAGTGGAGGGGCGATCCACTATGGCTACACCTTC
j_call: TRBJ1-2
clone_size: NA
v_call: TRBV28
d_call: NA

cdr3_aa: CASSLGRNYEQYF
cdr3_nt: TGTGCCAGCAGCTTGGGCAGAAACTACGAGCAGTACTTC
j_call: TRBJ2-7
clone_size: NA
v_call: TRBV5-5
d_call: NA

cdr3_aa: CASSEQVSGNTIYF
cdr3_nt: TGTGCCAGCAGTGAACAGGTCTCTGGAAACACCATATATTTT
j_call: TRBJ1-3
clone_size: NA
v_call: TRBV28
d_call: NA

cdr3_aa: CASSPEAGYTSGYTF
cdr3_nt: TGTGCCAGCAGCCCCGAAGCAGGTTATACTTCTGGCTACACCTTC
j_call: TRBJ1-2
clone_size: once
v_call: TRBV14
d_call: NA

cdr3_aa: CASSLDNSGGAADTQYF
cdr3_nt: TGTGCCAGCAGCTTAGATAATAGCGGGGGGGCAGCAGATACGCAGTATTTT
j_call: TRBJ2-3
clone_size: NA
v_call: TRBV13
d_call: TRBD2

cdr3_aa: CASSLQGAIGSNEQFF
cdr3_nt: TGTGCCAGCAGCTTACAGGGGGCAATAGGTAGTAATGAGCAGTTCTTC
j_call: TRBJ2-1
clone_size: NA
v_call: TRBV7-9
d_call: TRBD1

cdr3_aa: CASSYGGTGYSAEAFF
cdr3_nt: TGTGCCAGCAGTTACGGGGGGACAGGGTATTCTGCTGAAGCTTTCTTT
j_call: TRBJ1-1
clone_size: NA
v_call: TRBV27
d_call: TRBD1

cdr3_aa: CASTTTGTSGRGYEQYF
cdr3_nt: TGTGCCAGCACCACGACCGGGACTAGCGGGAGAGGGTACGAGCAGTACTTC
j_call: TRBJ2-7
clone_size: NA
v_call: TRBV28
d_call: TRBD2

cdr3_aa: CASSLFPSVAGVQHF
cdr3_nt: TGTGCCAGCAGCTTATTCCCCTCTGTCGCCGGAGTCCAGCATTTT
j_call: TRBJ1-5
clone_size: NA
v_call: TRBV7-8
d_call: NA

cdr3_aa: CASSSPETQYF
cdr3_nt: TGTGCCAGCAGCTCCCCGGAGACCCAGTACTTC
j_call: TRBJ2-5
clone_size: NA
v_call: TRBV6-5
d_call: NA

cdr3_aa: CASSVAGQGFYNEQFF
cdr3_nt: TGTGCCAGCAGCGTAGCCGGACAGGGGTTCTACAATGAGCAGTTCTTC
j_call: TRBJ2-1
clone_size: NA
v_call: TRBV9
d_call: TRBD1

cdr3_aa: CAISDFRGSQETQYF
cdr3_nt: TGTGCCATCAGTGATTTCAGGGGCAGCCAAGAGACCCAGTACTTC
j_call: TRBJ2-5
clone_size: NA
v_call: TRBV10-3
d_call: NA

cdr3_aa: CAWIPGGLAGGEYNEQFF
cdr3_nt: TGTGCCTGGATACCGGGGGGCCTAGCGGGCGGCGAATACAATGAGCAGTTCTTC
j_call: TRBJ2-1
clone_size: NA
v_call: TRBV30
d_call: TRBD2

cdr3_aa: CASSLRFSGGATDTQYF
cdr3_nt: TGCGCCAGCAGCTTAAGGTTTAGCGGGGGGGCCACAGATACGCAGTATTTT
j_call: TRBJ2-3
clone_size: NA
v_call: TRBV5-1
d_call: TRBD2

cdr3_aa: CASASQETQYF
cdr3_nt: TGTGCCAGCGCCAGTCAAGAGACCCAGTACTTC
j_call: TRBJ2-5
clone_size: NA
v_call: TRBV6-1
d_call: NA

cdr3_aa: CASSQDGTASAYEQYF
cdr3_nt: TGTGCCAGCAGCCAAGATGGGACTGCGTCGGCCTACGAGCAGTACTTC
j_call: TRBJ2-7
clone_size: NA
v_call: TRBV4-2
d_call: NA

cdr3_aa: CASSPLAGASYEQYF
cdr3_nt: TGTGCCAGCAGTCCGTTAGCGGGAGCCAGCTACGAGCAGTACTTC
j_call: TRBJ2-7
clone_size: NA
v_call: TRBV27
d_call: TRBD2

cdr3_aa: CASSFGTGQLGGNEQYF
cdr3_nt: TGTGCCAGCAGTTTCGGGACAGGGCAATTAGGAGGCAACGAGCAGTACTTC
j_call: TRBJ2-7
clone_size: many
v_call: TRBV28
d_call: TRBD1

cdr3_aa: CASSLYDRGTEAFF
cdr3_nt: TGCGCCAGCAGCCTCTATGACAGGGGAACTGAAGCTTTCTTT
j_call: TRBJ1-1
clone_size: NA
v_call: TRBV4-1
d_call: TRBD1

cdr3_aa: CAISRLAGEETQYF
cdr3_nt: TGTGCCATCAGTCGGCTAGCGGGGGAAGAGACCCAGTACTTC
j_call: TRBJ2-5
clone_size: NA
v_call: TRBV10-3
d_call: TRBD2

cdr3_aa: CASSFVAAGRRSKNSSYNEQFF
cdr3_nt: TGTGCCAGCAGTTTCGTCGCAGCGGGGAGACGAAGCAAAAACAGCTCCTACAATGAGCAGTTCTTC
j_call: TRBJ2-1
clone_size: once
v_call: TRBV28
d_call: TRBD2

cdr3_aa: CASSNDISYNEQFF
cdr3_nt: TGTGCCAGTAGTAACGACATCTCCTACAATGAGCAGTTCTTC
j_call: TRBJ2-1
clone_size: NA
v_call: TRBV19
d_call: NA

cdr3_aa: CASSQQGNTEAFF
cdr3_nt: TGTGCCAGCAGCCAGCAGGGGAACACTGAAGCTTTCTTT
j_call: TRBJ1-1
clone_size: NA
v_call: TRBV14
d_call: NA

cdr3_aa: CASSESGTSGCLETQYF
cdr3_nt: TGCGCCAGCAGTGAGTCGGGGACTAGCGGGTGTCTGGAGACCCAGTACTTC
j_call: TRBJ2-5
clone_size: NA
v_call: TRBV10-1
d_call: TRBD2

cdr3_aa: CASSLEGATNEKLFF
cdr3_nt: TGCGCCAGCAGCTTGGAAGGGGCAACTAATGAAAAACTGTTTTTT
j_call: TRBJ1-4
clone_size: once
v_call: TRBV5-1
d_call: NA

cdr3_aa: CASRGGVTDEQYF
cdr3_nt: TGCGCCAGCAGGGGGGGGGTGACGGATGAGCAGTACTTC
j_call: TRBJ2-7
clone_size: NA
v_call: TRBV5-1
d_call: TRBD2

cdr3_aa: CSVGGTGSYNEQFF
cdr3_nt: TGCAGCGTTGGCGGGACAGGGTCCTACAATGAGCAGTTCTTC
j_call: TRBJ2-1
clone_size: NA
v_call: TRBV29-1
d_call: TRBD1

cdr3_aa: CATALGTTSSTDTQYF
cdr3_nt: TGTGCCACCGCGTTGGGGACTACATCAAGCACAGATACGCAGTATTTT
j_call: TRBJ2-3
clone_size: NA
v_call: TRBV10-3
d_call: TRBD2

cdr3_aa: CASSQTSGKQYF
cdr3_nt: TGTGCCAGCAGCCAGACTAGCGGGAAGCAGTACTTC
j_call: TRBJ2-7
clone_size: NA
v_call: TRBV28
d_call: TRBD2

cdr3_aa: CASSQGQLDYNEQFF
cdr3_nt: TGTGCCAGCAGCCAAGGACAGCTTGATTACAATGAGCAGTTCTTC
j_call: TRBJ2-1
clone_size: NA
v_call: TRBV4-2
d_call: NA

cdr3_aa: CASSEIEANTEAFF
cdr3_nt: TGTGCCAGCAGCGAGATCGAAGCGAACACTGAAGCTTTCTTT
j_call: TRBJ1-1
clone_size: NA
v_call: TRBV5-5
d_call: NA

cdr3_aa: CASSLTGAANYGYTF
cdr3_nt: TGTGCCAGCAGCTTAACAGGGGCCGCTAACTATGGCTACACCTTC
j_call: TRBJ1-2
clone_size: NA
v_call: TRBV7-3
d_call: NA

cdr3_aa: CASSREGSPLHF
cdr3_nt: TGTGCCAGCAGCCGGGAGGGGTCACCCCTCCACTTT
j_call: TRBJ1-6
clone_size: NA
v_call: TRBV7-9
d_call: NA

cdr3_aa: CASSHLGGGYTF
cdr3_nt: TGTGCCAGCAGCCACCTCGGGGGTGGCTACACCTTC
j_call: TRBJ1-2
clone_size: NA
v_call: TRBV5-5
d_call: NA

cdr3_aa: CASSLWADSGELFF
cdr3_nt: TGCGCCAGCAGCTTGTGGGCGGACTCCGGGGAGCTGTTTTTT
j_call: TRBJ2-2
clone_size: NA
v_call: TRBV5-1
d_call: NA

cdr3_aa: CASSLESGAGGYNEQFF
cdr3_nt: TGTGCCAGCAGCTTAGAATCAGGGGCCGGCGGGTACAATGAGCAGTTCTTC
j_call: TRBJ2-1
clone_size: NA
v_call: TRBV7-2
d_call: NA

cdr3_aa: CASSIEGGRNEQYF
cdr3_nt: TGTGCCAGTAGTATAGAGGGCGGGAGAAACGAGCAGTACTTC
j_call: TRBJ2-7
clone_size: NA
v_call: TRBV19
d_call: TRBD2

cdr3_aa: CASSAGTGDNEQFF
cdr3_nt: TGCGCCAGCAGCGCAGGGACAGGGGACAATGAGCAGTTCTTC
j_call: TRBJ2-1
clone_size: NA
v_call: TRBV5-1
d_call: TRBD1

cdr3_aa: CASRGLIDNEQFF
cdr3_nt: TGTGCCAGCAGGGGGCTTATTGACAATGAGCAGTTCTTC
j_call: TRBJ2-1
clone_size: NA
v_call: TRBV2
d_call: NA